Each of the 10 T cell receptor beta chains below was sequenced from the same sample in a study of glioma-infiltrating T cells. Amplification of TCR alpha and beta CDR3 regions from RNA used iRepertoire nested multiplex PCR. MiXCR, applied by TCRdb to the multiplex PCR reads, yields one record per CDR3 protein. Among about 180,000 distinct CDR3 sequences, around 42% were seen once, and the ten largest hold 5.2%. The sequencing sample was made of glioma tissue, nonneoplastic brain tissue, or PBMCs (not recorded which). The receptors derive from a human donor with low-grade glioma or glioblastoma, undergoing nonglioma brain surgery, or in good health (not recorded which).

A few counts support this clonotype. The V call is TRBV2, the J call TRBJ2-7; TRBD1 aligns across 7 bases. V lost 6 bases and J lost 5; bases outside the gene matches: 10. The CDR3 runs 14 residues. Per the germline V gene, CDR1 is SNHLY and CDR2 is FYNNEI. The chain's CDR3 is CASRLNRGIDEQYF. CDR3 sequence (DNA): TGTGCCAGCAGGCTGAACAGGGGTATCGACGAGCAGTACTTC. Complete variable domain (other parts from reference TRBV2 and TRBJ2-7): EPEVTQTPSHQVTQMGQEVILRCVPISNHLYFYWYRQILGQKVEFLVSFYNNEISEKSEIFDDQFSVERPDGSNFTLKIRSTKLEDSAMYFCASRLNRGIDEQYFGPGTRLTVT.

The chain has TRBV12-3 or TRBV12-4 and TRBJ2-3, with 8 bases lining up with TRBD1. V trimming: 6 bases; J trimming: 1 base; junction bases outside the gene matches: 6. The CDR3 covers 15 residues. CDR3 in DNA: TGTGCCAGCAGCCGTCAGGGGGCGGGCACAGATACGCAGTATTTT. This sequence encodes CASSRQGAGTDTQYF.

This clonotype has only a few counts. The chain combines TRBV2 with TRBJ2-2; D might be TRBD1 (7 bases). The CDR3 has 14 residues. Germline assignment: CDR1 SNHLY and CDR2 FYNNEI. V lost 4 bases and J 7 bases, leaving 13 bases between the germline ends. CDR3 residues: CASSANRGGGELFF. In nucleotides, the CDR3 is TGTGCCAGCAGTGCAAACAGGGGAGGCGGGGAGCTGTTTTTT.

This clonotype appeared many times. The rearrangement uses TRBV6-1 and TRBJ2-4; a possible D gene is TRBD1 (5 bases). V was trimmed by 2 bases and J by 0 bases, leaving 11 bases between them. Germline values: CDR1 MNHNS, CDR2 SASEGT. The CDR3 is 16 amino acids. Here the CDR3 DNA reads TGTGCCAGCAGTGAAAGCTGGCAGGGAGCCAAAAACATTCAGTACTTC. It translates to CASSESWQGAKNIQYF.

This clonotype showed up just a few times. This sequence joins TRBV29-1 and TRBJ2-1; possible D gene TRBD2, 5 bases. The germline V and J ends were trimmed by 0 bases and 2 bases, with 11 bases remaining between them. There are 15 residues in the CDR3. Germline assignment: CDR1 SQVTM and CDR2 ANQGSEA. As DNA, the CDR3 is TGCAGCGTTGAAGATAGTGCGGGTACCTACAATGAGCAGTTCTTC. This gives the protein CSVEDSAGTYNEQFF.

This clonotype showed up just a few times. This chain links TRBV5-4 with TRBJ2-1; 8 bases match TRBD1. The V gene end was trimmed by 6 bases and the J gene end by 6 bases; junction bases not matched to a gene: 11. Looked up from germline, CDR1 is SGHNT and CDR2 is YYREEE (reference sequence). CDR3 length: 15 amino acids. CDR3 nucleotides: TGTGCCAGCACCATTCCGGGACAGGTCGCCAATGAGCAGTTCTTC. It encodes CASTIPGQVANEQFF.

This CDR3 is CASGFLASGTSDTQYF. The CDR3 nucleotides read TGTGCTAGTGGTTTCTTGGCTAGCGGGACGTCAGATACGCAGTATTTT. V and J are TRBV12-5 and TRBJ2-3; 9 nucleotides match TRBD2. CDR1 is LGHNT, CDR2 FRNRAP, per germline. The V gene end was trimmed by 3 bases and the J gene end by 4 bases; junction bases not matched to a gene: 8. The CDR3 has 16 residues.

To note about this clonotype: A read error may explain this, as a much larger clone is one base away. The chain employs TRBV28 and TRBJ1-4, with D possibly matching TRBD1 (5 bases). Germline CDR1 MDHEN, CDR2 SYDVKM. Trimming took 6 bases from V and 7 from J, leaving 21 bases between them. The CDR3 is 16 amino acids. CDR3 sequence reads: CASRPNNRSWGEKLFF. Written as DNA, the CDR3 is TGTGCCAGCAGACCCAATAACAGGTCGTGGGGTGAAAAACTGTTTTTT.

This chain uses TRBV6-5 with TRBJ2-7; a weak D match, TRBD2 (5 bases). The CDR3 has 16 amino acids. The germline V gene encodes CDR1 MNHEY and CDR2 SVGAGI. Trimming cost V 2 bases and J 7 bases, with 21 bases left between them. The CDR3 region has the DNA TGTGCCAGCAGTTACGGACCCATGAATAGCGACAATGAGCAGTACTTC. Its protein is CASSYGPMNSDNEQYF.

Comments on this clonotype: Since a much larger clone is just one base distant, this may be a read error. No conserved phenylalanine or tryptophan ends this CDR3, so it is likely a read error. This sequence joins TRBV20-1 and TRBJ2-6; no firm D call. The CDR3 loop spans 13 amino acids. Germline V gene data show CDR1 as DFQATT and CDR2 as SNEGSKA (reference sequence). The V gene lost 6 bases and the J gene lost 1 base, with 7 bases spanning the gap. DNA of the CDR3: TGCAGTGCACGGAAGTCTGGGGCCAACGTCCTGACTCTC. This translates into CSARKSGANVLTL.